This TCR beta chain was recovered during a study of blood T cell repertoires in COVID-19. In germline, CDR1 is SGHAT, CDR2 FQDESV (reference sequence). V lost 5 bases to trimming and J lost 5 bases; unmatched junction nucleotides: 10. The CDR3 contains 15 residues. Cohorts were determined from participant-reported clinical history. Study processing details: Estimates of nucleated cell counts were drawn from the amplification of reference gene primers. Sequencing was performed with immunoSEQ multiplex PCR; in TCRdb, only in-frame clones are kept and a portion is missing. For V, J and clone size, that table is used; D and trimming come from the DNA. Of 270,000 or so clones listed, approximately 91% were seen once; the top ten hold roughly 2.1%.

This receptor was taken from a woman in her thirties or forties with acute COVID-19. Specimen: PBMCs or T cells enriched from blood (not recorded which). The genes are TRBV11-1 and TRBJ2-3; 7 bases are shared with TRBD1. CDR3 region: CASSDTQGRVDTQYF. The CDR3 coding sequence is TGTGCCAGCAGCGACACACAGGGGCGTGTAGATACGCAGTATTTT.